This is a list of T cell receptor beta chains from one sample in a study of OX40 agonist ivuxolimab in advanced cancers. The protocol was immunoSEQ multiplex PCR, while the TCRdb copy is restricted to in-frame clones and leaves out a portion. The sample holds about 66,000 clones, approximately 82% seen once. Sequenced material: CD4+ or CD8+ T cells sorted from blood, taken in a trial of the OX40 agonist ivuxolimab. These receptors were obtained from an adult with an advanced solid tumor such as melanoma, head and neck, liver or kidney cancer. CDR3s include the opening cysteine and the closing phenylalanine or tryptophan. A D gene is named only where the DNA matches it firmly. Some rows have no size entry. The others give once, few or many, or a class for an expanded clone.

v_gene,abundance,d_gene,j_gene,CDR3nt,CDR3aa
TRBV7-2,once,NA,TRBJ2-1,TGTGCCAGCAGCGGCCTGCGTGGGGCCAATGAGCAGTTCTTC,CASSGLRGANEQFF
TRBV28,once,NA,TRBJ2-1,TGTGCCAGCTCCGGGACTGGCCCGCTAAATGAGCAGTTCTTC,CASSGTGPLNEQFF
TRBV5-1,NA,NA,TRBJ1-1,TGCGCCAGCAGCTCCGGACGCTTTAATGCTTTCTTT,CASSSGRFNAFF
TRBV7-2,NA,NA,TRBJ2-2,TGTGCCAGCAGCATCAGACAAGCCGGGGAGCTGTTTTTT,CASSIRQAGELFF
TRBV2,NA,NA,TRBJ2-1,TGTGCCAGCGGTAGTGCGGGGTGGGACAATGAGCAGTTCTTC,CASGSAGWDNEQFF
TRBV5-1,NA,TRBD2,TRBJ2-1,TGCGCCAGCAGCCCTCTGGCGGGAGCCTACAATGAGCAGTTCTTC,CASSPLAGAYNEQFF
TRBV21-1,NA,NA,TRBJ2-7,TGTGCCAGCAGCCGGCACAGGGGCGACTCCTACGAGCAGTACTTC,CASSRHRGDSYEQYF
TRBV5-4,once,TRBD2,TRBJ2-5,TGTGCCAGCAGCTTGGAGACTAGCGGGGAGACCCAGTACTTC,CASSLETSGETQYF
TRBV20-1,NA,NA,TRBJ2-3,TGCAGTGCTCCCCGGACAGATACGCAGTATTTT,CSAPRTDTQYF
TRBV19,NA,TRBD1,TRBJ2-1,TGTGCCAGTAGTAAGGGGCCGGGACAGGCCTACAATGAGCAGTTCTTC,CASSKGPGQAYNEQFF
TRBV10-2,NA,NA,TRBJ2-1,TGCGCCAGCATCGGTAGTGGGAGTGAGCAGTTCTTC,CASIGSGSEQFF
TRBV18,NA,TRBD1,TRBJ2-1,TGTGCCAGCTCACCACAGGGGGCCTCCTACAATGAGCAGTTCTTC,CASSPQGASYNEQFF
TRBV7-2,NA,TRBD2,TRBJ2-1,TGTGCCAGCAGCTTAGCCTGGAGCGGGGGGAGAAATGAGCAGTTCTTC,CASSLAWSGGRNEQFF
TRBV7-2,NA,NA,TRBJ2-5,TGTGCCAGCAGCCCAACCCAAGAGACCCAGTACTTC,CASSPTQETQYF
TRBV4-3,NA,NA,TRBJ2-2,TGCGCCAGCAGCCACGGAGGCGGGGGGGAGCTGTTTTTT,CASSHGGGGELFF
TRBV18,few,TRBD1,TRBJ1-5,TGTGCCAGCTCACGCGGCGGACAGGGTAATCAGCCCCAGCATTTT,CASSRGGQGNQPQHF
TRBV30,few,NA,TRBJ1-2,TGTGCCTTTAGGGGCCAGGGGACCTATGGCTACACCTTC,CAFRGQGTYGYTF
TRBV7-6,NA,NA,TRBJ1-1,TGTGCCAGCAGCTTAGAACGGGATGCTGAAGCTTTCTTT,CASSLERDAEAFF
TRBV5-1,NA,NA,TRBJ2-2,TGCGCCAGCAGCTTGGATTTAGCCTCCACCGGGGAGCTGTTTTTT,CASSLDLASTGELFF
TRBV28,NA,TRBD1,TRBJ1-1,TGTGCCAGCAGTTTCCAGGGGGCGCGGGACACTGAAGCTTTCTTT,CASSFQGARDTEAFF
TRBV7-2,once,NA,TRBJ1-3,TGTGCCAGCAGCTTAGGTTGGCAGGGAAACACCATATATTTT,CASSLGWQGNTIYF
TRBV2,NA,NA,TRBJ2-2,TGTGCCAGCAGTGAAGAGGCGGGGTGGGCGAACACCGGGGAGCTGTTTTTT,CASSEEAGWANTGELFF
TRBV7-9,NA,NA,TRBJ1-6,TGTGCCAGCAGCTTATTCGGGCAGGGGTTCAATTCACCCCTCCACTTT,CASSLFGQGFNSPLHF
TRBV10-3,few,NA,TRBJ1-2,TGTGCCATCACGGAGGGGCTTTACTATGGCTACACCTTC,CAITEGLYYGYTF
TRBV4-2,once,TRBD1,TRBJ1-2,TGTGCCAGCAGCCAAGATACCCGGACAGGGTCCTATGGCTACACCTTC,CASSQDTRTGSYGYTF
TRBV30,NA,NA,TRBJ1-5,TGTGCCTGGAGTACCCATGGGGGTCAGCCCCAGCATTTT,CAWSTHGGQPQHF
TRBV5-6,NA,NA,TRBJ2-3,TGTGCCAGCAGCTTGGAGGTAGCGGCAGATACGCAGTATTTT,CASSLEVAADTQYF
TRBV6-6,NA,NA,TRBJ1-1,TGTGCCAGCAGCCGTACCACAGAGGCCATACGGGCTTTCTTT,CASSRTTEAIRAFF
TRBV11-2,NA,NA,TRBJ2-5,TGTGCCAGCAGCACCGAGGGTGAGACCCAGTACTTC,CASSTEGETQYF
TRBV5-5,once,NA,TRBJ1-5,TGTGCCAGCAGCTTGGGAGGATATAGCAATCAGCCCCAGCATTTT,CASSLGGYSNQPQHF
TRBV30,NA,TRBD2,TRBJ2-1,TGTGCCTGGAAGGGAGCGGGAGCCGGGTCCTACAATGAGCAGTTCTTC,CAWKGAGAGSYNEQFF
TRBV6-7,NA,NA,TRBJ1-2,TGTGCCAGCAGTTACTCGGAGCGGCAGGACGGCTACACCTTC,CASSYSERQDGYTF
TRBV29-1,once,TRBD2,TRBJ2-7,TGCAGCGTTGAGGCGGGAGGGGCCTCCTACGAGCAGTACTTC,CSVEAGGASYEQYF
TRBV29-1,once,NA,TRBJ2-7,TGCAGCGTGGCTACCTGGGACGGCTACGAGCAGTACTTC,CSVATWDGYEQYF
TRBV28,NA,NA,TRBJ2-7,TGTGCCAGCAGTACCGCGGACGGAGTCCGGTACTTC,CASSTADGVRYF
TRBV10-2,NA,TRBD2,TRBJ2-3,TGCGCCAGCAGCTTCACGACTAGCGGGGGGTCTGTTAGGGATACGCAGTATTTT,CASSFTTSGGSVRDTQYF
TRBV7-9,NA,TRBD2,TRBJ2-4,TGTGCCAGCAGCGGACTAGCGGGGGGCCCTCAGTACTTC,CASSGLAGGPQYF
TRBV7-2,NA,TRBD2,TRBJ2-3,TGTGCCAGCAGCTTAGATGGGACTAGCGGGGAAAGAACGCAGTATTTT,CASSLDGTSGERTQYF
TRBV30,few,TRBD1,TRBJ1-5,TGTGCCTGGAGTGGACAGGGTGGCAATCAGCCCCAGCATTTT,CAWSGQGGNQPQHF
TRBV28,NA,TRBD1,TRBJ2-7,TGTGCCAGCAGCCAACCATGGACAGGCCTTGCCTACGAGCAGTACTTC,CASSQPWTGLAYEQYF
TRBV7-2,NA,NA,TRBJ2-3,TGTGCCAGTCTTCGAGGGGGTGAGACAGATACGCAGTATTTT,CASLRGGETDTQYF